One sample yielded the 20 T cell receptor beta chains listed below, sequenced in a study of T cells in Graves' hyperthyroidism and ophthalmopathy. The TCR beta CDR3 regions underwent amplification using RNA transcripts as the source. First-round RT-PCR with HTBI primers amplified the TCR CDR3 region. TCRdb processed the multiplex PCR reads anew with MiXCR; each CDR3 protein has one entry. In the table there are around 340,000 distinct CDR3 sequences, roughly 15% of which are singletons. Source material: blood. These receptors all come from a man in his thirties or forties with Graves' hyperthyroidism.

There are many counts of this clonotype. The chain recombines TRBV7-3 with TRBJ2-1, with D tentatively TRBD1 (5 bases). Per germline, CDR1 SGHTA and CDR2 FQGTGA. This CDR3 spans 13 amino acids. V was trimmed by 5 bases and J by 6 bases, leaving 11 bases between them. CDR3 sequence: CASSTQDFNEQFF. The CDR3 coding sequence is TGTGCCAGCAGCACACAGGATTTCAATGAGCAGTTCTTC.

This clonotype was counted a few times. The J gene is TRBJ2-7, the V gene TRBV29-1; the match to TRBD1 covers 8 bases. Trimming cost V 7 bases and J 0 bases; bases outside gene matches: 5. Germline V CDR1 and CDR2: SQVTM, ANQGSEA. The CDR3 is 13 amino acids. CDR3 sequence: CSALTGDSYEQYF. The CDR3 nucleotides are TGCAGCGCCTTGACAGGGGACTCCTACGAGCAGTACTTC.

This clonotype was picked up many times. The chain employs TRBV7-2 and TRBJ2-1; tentatively, D is TRBD2 (5 bases). The CDR3 runs 14 residues. V was trimmed by 5 bases and J by 9 bases, leaving 17 bases between them. Looked up from germline, CDR1 is SGHTA and CDR2 is FQGNSA. The CDR3 region has the DNA TGTGCCAGCAGCCTCGACAATCTACGGGGTGAGCAGTTCTTC. Encoded protein: CASSLDNLRGEQFF.

This clonotype was seen many times. The CDR3 bases are TGCAGTGCTAGTCGGGGCCCTGGGGAGCCCCAGCATTTT. Its protein is CSASRGPGEPQHF. The rearrangement links TRBV20-1 to TRBJ1-5; tentatively, D is TRBD1 (5 bases). V was clipped by 3 bases and J by 8 bases, with 14 bases between them. CDR1 DFQATT and CDR2 SNEGSKA come from the germline V gene (reference sequence). CDR3 length equals 13 residues.

The chain is built from TRBV27 and TRBJ2-2; 10 nucleotides match TRBD2. Germline assignment: CDR1 MNHEY and CDR2 SMNVEV (reference sequence). The CDR3 contains 21 residues. The V and J ends lost 7 bases and 1 base, in that order; junction bases with no gene match: 21. CDR3 protein: CASTTTGSGLAGVWNTGELFF. For the CDR3, the DNA is TGTGCCAGCACCACAACGGGCTCCGGGCTAGCGGGAGTGTGGAACACCGGGGAGCTGTTTTTT.

This clonotype was seen a handful of times. This could be a read error, since a much larger clone is one nucleotide away. The rearrangement uses TRBV12-3 or TRBV12-4 and TRBJ1-1; no clear D gene. The CDR3 spans 14 residues. Deletions cut 7 bases from V and 3 bases from J, with 15 bases between. In DNA form, the CDR3 reads TGTGCCAGCACCTTTAGTGGGATGGACACTGAAGCTTTCTTT. Its translation: CASTFSGMDTEAFF.

Ten or more counts support this clonotype. This chain joins TRBV7-3 and TRBJ1-5, with D tentatively TRBD1 (6 bases). The V end lost 5 bases, the J end lost 7 bases, and 12 bases lay between the germline ends. Looked up from germline, CDR1 is SGHTA and CDR2 is FQGTGA. The CDR3 is made up of 13 amino acids. The chain's CDR3 is CASSPGGGQPQHF. As DNA, the CDR3 is TGTGCCAGCAGCCCCGGGGGCGGGCAGCCCCAGCATTTT.

This clonotype was found many times. The rearrangement joins TRBV11-2 to TRBJ1-1; D perhaps matches TRBD1 (5 bases). Trimming removed 3 bases from V and 4 bases from J, with 12 bases in between. Germline V gene data show CDR1 as SGHAT and CDR2 as FQNNGV. This CDR3 has 14 amino acids. The CDR3 nucleotides are TGTGCCAGCAGCTTTAGCACGGGGGGCACTGAAGCTTTCTTT. Encoded protein: CASSFSTGGTEAFF.

This clonotype was counted a single time. The gene calls are TRBV30 and TRBJ2-2; 7 positions agree with TRBD2. J gave up 7 bases and V 2 bases, and 10 bases lay outside the gene matches. In germline, CDR1 is GTSNPN, CDR2 SVGIG (reference sequence). The CDR3 length is 15 residues. DNA for the CDR3: TGTGCCTGGAGTTCAGGGAGGGGATGGGGCGGGGAGCTGTTTTTT. Translating gives CAWSSGRGWGGELFF.

In its sample, this clonotype was seen many times. The chain links TRBV28 to TRBJ2-7, with D possibly TRBD1 on 5 matching bases. From germline, CDR1 is MDHEN and CDR2 SYDVKM. The CDR3 has 19 amino acids. V was clipped by 2 bases and J by 5 bases, with 28 bases between them. CDR3: CASSLKSIGANWVADEQYF. The CDR3 nucleotides are TGTGCCAGCAGTTTAAAGTCTATTGGGGCGAACTGGGTGGCCGACGAGCAGTACTTC.

This clonotype has at least ten counts. The V call is TRBV18, the J call TRBJ1-1, with D uncertain. Germline loops: CDR1 KGHSH, CDR2 LQKENI. V dropped 6 bases and J dropped 7 bases, with 9 bases sitting between them. The CDR3 extends over 11 amino acids. The CDR3 protein is CASSSQFEAFF. DNA of the CDR3: TGTGCCAGCTCGTCACAGTTTGAAGCTTTCTTT.

This clonotype was observed a few times. V usage is TRBV29-1 and J usage is TRBJ2-2; D possibly uses TRBD1 or TRBD2 (5 bases each). Germline-derived CDR1 and CDR2 are SQVTM and ANQGSEA. The CDR3 has 14 residues. The germline V and J ends were trimmed by 5 bases and 5 bases, with 15 bases remaining between them. CDR3 residues: CSVNKGDHTGELFF. As DNA, the CDR3 is TGCAGCGTTAACAAAGGGGACCATACCGGGGAGCTGTTTTTT.

This clonotype was picked up many times. The chain joins TRBV11-3 to TRBJ2-5; 10 nucleotides agree with TRBD2. Germline loops: CDR1 SGHNT, CDR2 YENEEA. The CDR3 totals 14 residues. V shed 6 bases and J 3 bases; nucleotides not matched to a gene: 4. The CDR3 nucleotides read TGTGCCAGCAGAACCGGGACTAGCGAAGAGACCCAGTACTTC. Protein sequence: CASRTGTSEETQYF.

The chain carries TRBV7-9 and TRBJ2-3; maybe TRBD2 (6 bases). CDR3 size: 20 residues. Trimming left V 1 base short and J 1 base short, with 24 bases between. The germline gives CDR1 SEHNR, CDR2 FQNEAQ (reference sequence). For the CDR3, the DNA is TGTGCCAGCAGCTTAGATGTGGGGGGATCTTACCAACAAGGCACAGATACGCAGTATTTT. Encoded protein: CASSLDVGGSYQQGTDTQYF.

This chain links TRBV7-9 with TRBJ2-1; D is possibly TRBD1 (6 bases). Germline V gene data show CDR1 as SEHNR and CDR2 as FQNEAQ (reference sequence). This CDR3 is built from 13 residues. Trimming took off 5 bases at V and 5 bases at J, with 10 bases between the two ends. This chain's CDR3 is CASSRRTDNEQFF. In DNA form, the CDR3 reads TGTGCCAGCAGCCGCCGGACAGACAATGAGCAGTTCTTC.

Of note for this clonotype: Since a much larger clone is just one base distant, this may be a read error. This rearrangement joins TRBV12-3 or TRBV12-4 to TRBJ1-1; D gene uncertain. The CDR3 has 15 residues. V lost 6 bases to trimming and J lost 4 bases, with 18 bases between them. The CDR3 loop reads CASSLSTGWSTEAFF. The CDR3 DNA is TGTGCCAGCAGCCTATCCACGGGATGGAGCACTGAAGCTTTCTTT.

This clonotype appeared many times. The CDR3 protein is CSATGLAGGPTDTQYF. The CDR3 DNA follows: TGCAGTGCTACGGGACTAGCGGGAGGCCCCACAGATACGCAGTATTTT. The chain combines TRBV20-1 with TRBJ2-3, with 15 bases aligning to TRBD2. The trim removed 4 bases at V and 2 bases at J, leaving 4 bases unmatched. Germline lookup yields CDR1 DFQATT and CDR2 SNEGSKA (reference sequence). CDR3 length: 16 residues.

The table lists this clonotype with many counts. The chain joins TRBV12-3 or TRBV12-4 to TRBJ2-7; 12 bases agree with TRBD1. This CDR3 is built from 15 residues. J lost 6 bases, V lost 7 bases, and 10 bases had no gene match. CDR3 DNA sequence: TGTGCCAGCAAGAGGCCGGGACAGGGGGCCGGCGAGCAGTACTTC. This encodes CASKRPGQGAGEQYF.

This clonotype was observed a handful of times. The V gene is TRBV29-1, the J gene TRBJ1-4, with 10 bases identical to TRBD1. After removal of 6 bases from V and 5 bases from J, the junction contained 6 bases not matched to a gene. Looked up from germline, CDR1 is SQVTM and CDR2 is ANQGSEA. The CDR3 runs to 14 residues. The CDR3 is CSVGTGDQNEKLFF. In DNA form, the CDR3 reads TGCAGCGTAGGGACAGGGGATCAGAATGAAAAACTGTTTTTT.

The genes are TRBV4-1 and TRBJ2-7; 8 bases map to TRBD1. From germline, CDR1 is MGHRA and CDR2 YSYEKL. With 4 bases clipped from V and 5 bases from J, the junction kept 7 bases outside the gene matches. The CDR3 length is 14 residues. CDR3 loop: CASSPRTGTHEQYF. In nucleotides, the CDR3 is TGCGCCAGCAGCCCGAGGACAGGGACCCACGAGCAGTACTTC.